The 14 T cell receptor beta chains presented below share a single source sample, sequenced in a study of CD8+ T cells in alopecia areata. RNA extraction and reverse transcription yielded cDNA as sequencing template. The repertoire was sequenced with immunoSEQ multiplex PCR; TCRdb's copy has only in-frame clones and lacks some. Among about 190,000 clones, 60% were seen once, and the ten largest hold roughly 0.67%. Treatment in this sample: oral pan-JAK inhibitor, 5-10 mg twice daily. Sequencing used CD4+ T cells sorted from blood, obtained at week 4, from a patient treated with tofacitinib. The source is a human donor with alopecia areata.

The V and J genes are TRBV27 and TRBJ2-3, with 8 bases identical to TRBD1. The CDR3 sequence is 15 residues long. CDR1 and CDR2 from the germline V gene are MNHEY and SMNVEV (reference sequence). The V and J ends lost 5 bases and 6 bases, in that order; junction bases with no gene match: 10. The CDR3 DNA sequence: TGTGCCAGCAGTCTGAGGGGACAGGTCACGGATACGCAGTATTTT. It specifies CASSLRGQVTDTQYF.

V gene TRBV23-1 combines with J gene TRBJ2-2; D is possibly TRBD2 (6 bases). TRBV23-1 is flagged as an ORF with uncertain function. The CDR3 extends over 16 amino acids. Trimming stripped 0 bases from V and 4 bases from J, with 12 bases between. The CDR3 sequence is CASSQSGGRSTGELFF. DNA for the CDR3: TGCGCCAGCAGTCAATCAGGAGGGAGGAGCACCGGGGAGCTGTTTTTT.

The chain carries TRBV27 and TRBJ1-1; D ambiguous. The germline gives CDR1 MNHEY, CDR2 SMNVEV (reference sequence). This CDR3 comprises 14 residues. V was clipped by 3 bases and J by 6 bases, with 14 bases between them. The CDR3 reads CASSFGLPNAEAFF. The CDR3 nucleotides read TGTGCCAGCAGTTTCGGGTTGCCTAACGCTGAAGCTTTCTTT.

The chain uses TRBV11-1 and TRBJ1-5; D remains ambiguous. From germline, CDR1 is SGHAT and CDR2 FQDESV (reference sequence). This CDR3 has 13 amino acids. The V and J ends lost 3 bases and 7 bases respectively, with 10 bases between them. The CDR3 loop reads CASSLDLGQPQHF. The CDR3 region has the DNA TGTGCCAGCAGCTTGGATCTAGGACAGCCCCAGCATTTT.

V is TRBV2 and J is TRBJ2-7, with TRBD2 as a possible D gene (6 bases). CDR3 length equals 17 residues. In germline, CDR1 is SNHLY, CDR2 FYNNEI. Trimming removed 1 base from V and 1 base from J, with 17 bases in between. CDR3 sequence (DNA): TGTGCCAGCAGTGAAGAAACTTTCGGGGGTGGGTCCTACGAGCAGTACTTC. This codes for CASSEETFGGGSYEQYF.

The chain is built from TRBV25-1 and TRBJ2-7; D unclear. Trimming removed 6 bases at V and 2 bases at J, with 11 bases between. The CDR3 runs 13 residues. Germline V gene lookup returns CDR1 MGHDK and CDR2 SYGVNS. CDR3 sequence reads: CASSRASAYEQYF. CDR3 nucleotide sequence: TGTGCCAGCAGCCGGGCATCAGCCTACGAGCAGTACTTC.

J is TRBJ2-7 and V is TRBV29-1; D may be TRBD1 (5 bases). Looked up from germline, CDR1 is SQVTM and CDR2 is ANQGSEA. The CDR3 sequence is 14 residues long. Trimming left V 8 bases short and J 2 bases short, with 19 bases between. The CDR3 region has the DNA TGCAGCTGTTCTGCGGACACGGACCCCTACGAGCAGTACTTC. It is translated as CSCSADTDPYEQYF.

The chain employs TRBV10-3 and TRBJ2-7; no reliable D call. Trimming took off 1 base at V and 2 bases at J, with 6 bases between the two ends. Per the germline V gene, CDR1 is ENHRY and CDR2 is SYGVKD. The CDR3 runs to 13 residues. The CDR3 DNA is TGTGCCATCAGTGAGTTTGAAGCCTACGAGCAGTACTTC. It codes for CAISEFEAYEQYF.

This chain uses TRBV6-6 with TRBJ1-4, with TRBD1 matching over 7 bases. Germline CDR1 is MNHNY and CDR2 is SVGAGI (reference sequence). The CDR3 is made up of 16 amino acids. The trim removed 6 bases at V and 4 bases at J, leaving 11 bases unmatched. In nucleotides, the CDR3 is TGTGCCAGCAGACGAACCGGGACAGCTGATAATGAAAAACTGTTTTTT. This codes for CASRRTGTADNEKLFF.

This clone qualifies as medium-sized (0.01 to 0.1%). The V and J genes are TRBV10-3 and TRBJ2-5, with D perhaps TRBD1 or TRBD2 (5 bases each). In germline, CDR1 is ENHRY, CDR2 SYGVKD. The CDR3 length is 13 residues. Trimming took off 0 bases at V and 3 bases at J, with 5 bases between the two ends. DNA of the CDR3: TGTGCCATCAGTGAGTCGGGGGAAGAGACCCAGTACTTC. Translation: CAISESGEETQYF.

This clone has just a few counts. Other DNA sequences in the sample encode the same CDR3. The chain employs TRBV19 and TRBJ2-5, with a possible D match to TRBD2 (5 bases). Germline V CDR1 and CDR2: LNHDA, SQIVND (reference sequence). The CDR3 has 11 amino acids. With 6 bases removed from V and 5 bases from J, the gap between germline ends came to 7 bases. The CDR3 region is CASSPGETQYF. CDR3 sequence (DNA): TGTGCCAGTAGCCCGGGGGAGACCCAGTACTTC. The full variable domain, with the rest looked up from reference TRBV19 and TRBJ2-5, is DGGITQSPKYLFRKEGQNVTLSCEQNLNHDAMYWYRQDPGQGLRLIYYSQIVNDFQKGDIAEGYSVSREKKESFPLTVTSAQKNPTAFYLCASSPGETQYFGPGTRLLVL.

This chain connects TRBV28 to TRBJ1-2; 8 bases line up with TRBD1. Germline CDR1 MDHEN, CDR2 SYDVKM. This CDR3 comprises 12 residues. With 7 bases clipped from V and 5 bases from J, the junction kept 3 bases outside the gene matches. As DNA, the CDR3 is TGTGCCAGCACCGGGACAGGATATGGCTACACCTTC. Translating it yields CASTGTGYGYTF.

The J gene is TRBJ2-1, the V gene TRBV5-7; the match to TRBD2 covers 7 bases. TRBV5-7 is an open reading frame, and its role is uncertain. The CDR3 sequence is 12 residues long. Trimming cost V 9 bases and J 4 bases; bases outside gene matches: 4. The chain's CDR3 is CATGGTYNEQFF. The CDR3 coding sequence is TGTGCCACCGGGGGGACGTACAATGAGCAGTTCTTC.

J is TRBJ2-5 and V is TRBV9; tentative D call: TRBD2 (7 bases). The V gene's germline CDR1 is SGDLS and CDR2 YYNGEE. The length of the CDR3 is 15 residues. The ends were cut back, 6 bases at V and 5 bases at J, with 20 bases in the middle. The CDR3 loop is CASNLQPGGGETQYF. DNA of the CDR3: TGTGCCAGCAACCTCCAGCCGGGGGGCGGGGAGACCCAGTACTTC.